This T cell receptor beta chain was identified during a study of blood T cells in healthy people across ages. This clonotype was detected only a few times. Its target is unknown. It was with a sample-barcoded 5' primer and a J-beta primer mix that a second PCR of about 7 to 12 cycles was run. CDR3-containing paired-end reads numbered at least 2.5 million in each sample. TCRdb re-called the 5' RACE reads through MiXCR, storing one row per CDR3 protein. This table has approximately 1.5 million distinct CDR3 sequences, roughly a third appearing once. Trimming cost V 4 bases and J 4 bases, with 12 bases left between them. Germline assignment: CDR1 SGDLS and CDR2 YYNGEE. The CDR3 length is 13 residues. RNA extraction gave at least 5 micrograms of total RNA per sample. The study's findings and limits: Versus aged donors, long-lived donors had higher diversity and more naive CD4+ cells.

The sequence was collected from a woman between 25 and 40 years old in good health. The chain is built from TRBV9 and TRBJ2-7, with no clear D. Material: blood. The CDR3 DNA is TGTGCCAGCAGCCTCTCCAGTCATTACGAGCAGTACTTC. Protein product: CASSLSSHYEQYF.